This record looks at one T cell receptor (beta chain) sequence and its context. No antigen is known for it. Within one base of it there is no much larger clone, and no base qualities were kept. The data stem from a study of blood T cell repertoires in COVID-19 (dated by TCRdb to 2020 to 2022). For the study in its entirety: The collaborator samples originated in the United States, Italy and Spain and spanned the acute and convalescent phases of COVID-19. The prospective study material was composed of cDNA or gDNA derived from T cells, B-cell-depleted T cells, or PBMCs. Subjects who had been exposed to COVID-19, were actively infected with it, or had recovered from it provided the deeply sampled blood TCRbeta repertoires that made up the dataset. The repertoires were made available in a free public database intended to serve as a resource for research on the immune response to SARS-CoV-2. The samples were drawn from the first 160 participants of the ongoing ImmuneRACE study and from roughly 1,300 subjects provided by 6 global collaborators. A de-identified subject ID, COVID-19 status, age in years and sex were almost always included in the sample metadata. Where available, HLA class I and class II types were taken from metadata supplied by the sample provider and were not determined by assay-based typing.

TCRbeta CDR3 regions were amplified from genomic DNA by means of the immunoSEQ Assay, a bias-controlled multiplex PCR. In the paper's pipeline: The number of nucleated cells in each sample was estimated by amplification of reference gene primers within the assay. Sequence reads were collapsed and filtered to measure the absolute abundance of every unique TCRbeta CDR3 rearrangement. For each sample, productive Simpson clonality was calculated as the square root of Simpson's diversity index across productive rearrangements. The clones in this table, taken by TCRdb from immuneACCESS, are in-frame only. Not every clone is retained; where verified, under half of the shortfall comes from an unresolved V gene, and the cause of the rest is unknown. That table supplies the V and J calls and clone size; D and trimming were determined from the DNA. This sample comprises just under 350,000 clones, 80% to 90% of them detected only once. Jointly, the top ten make up about 6% of the sample.

In Seattle, one collaborating source enrolled patients while the infection was active and tracked those patients longitudinally over the course of disease. The collaborating institutions used their own protocols to collect whole blood in K2EDTA tubes. For TCRbeta analysis, collaborators shipped samples as frozen whole blood, isolated PBMCs, or DNA extracted from either of those sample types. The paper as a whole reports these results and caveats: How much clinical and demographic metadata was included differed by source and by participant, and the metadata was provided uncurated.

The CDR3 covers 14 residues, taking in both the cysteine and the phenylalanine. The sequence is cut down to CDR3 DNA, 42 bases in frame from base 1. V is trimmed back by 2 bases and J by 14 bases, and the junction contains 13 bases that no gene match accounts for. CDR1 and CDR2 are read off the germline V gene (reference sequence) as LNHDA and SQIVND. The TCR comes from a woman aged 50 to 65 with COVID-19, enrolled during active disease. Here the chain combines TRBV19 and TRBJ1-2; TRBD1 aligns with 8 central bases. The sequenced sample was peripheral blood. The DNA sequence follows: TGTGCCAGTAGTATACAGGGGACAGGAGGGAAAGGGACCTTC. This is translated as CASSIQGTGGKGTF.